A selection of T cell receptor beta chains follows, all from one sample in a study of shared clonotypes between healthy human individuals. Measured with immunoSEQ multiplex PCR; TCRdb has only the in-frame clones, and not every one. The sample carries roughly 2.5 million clones, just over 90% recorded once. The sequencing input was naive CD4+ T cells sorted from blood. All receptors derive from a man between 18 and 35 years old in good health. The CDR3 runs from the conserved cysteine through the conserved F or W. The D gene is left open where the match is weak. Some rows have no size entry. The others give once, few or many, or a class for an expanded clone.

CDR3nt: TGTGCCAGCAGTTCCGGGACTAGGTCAGAGACCCAGTACTTC
CDR3aa: CASSSGTRSETQYF
d_gene: TRBD2
abundance: .
v_gene: TRBV2
j_gene: TRBJ2-5

CDR3nt: TGTGCCATCAGTAAAACGACAGGCCCCGGGGAAAAACTGTTTTTT
CDR3aa: CAISKTTGPGEKLFF
d_gene: .
abundance: .
v_gene: TRBV10-3
j_gene: TRBJ1-4

CDR3nt: TGTGCCAGCAGCTTATCAGGACAGGGGGTTCGCAATGAGCAGTTCTTC
CDR3aa: CASSLSGQGVRNEQFF
d_gene: TRBD1
abundance: .
v_gene: TRBV7-9
j_gene: TRBJ2-1

CDR3nt: TGTGCCAGCAGAGACAGGGGCGCCGAGCAGTACTTC
CDR3aa: CASRDRGAEQYF
d_gene: TRBD1
abundance: .
v_gene: TRBV6-6
j_gene: TRBJ2-7

CDR3nt: TGTGCCATCAGTGGTGGGGAGACCCAGTACTTC
CDR3aa: CAISGGETQYF
d_gene: .
abundance: few
v_gene: TRBV10-3
j_gene: TRBJ2-5

CDR3nt: TGTGCCAGTAGTAATTCCCCAGGGAGGGTGGGGTCAATGAACACTGAAGCTTTCTTT
CDR3aa: CASSNSPGRVGSMNTEAFF
d_gene: .
abundance: .
v_gene: TRBV19
j_gene: TRBJ1-1

CDR3nt: TGTGCCAGCAGTCCCCATTCTAACAATGAGCAGTTCTTC
CDR3aa: CASSPHSNNEQFF
d_gene: .
abundance: .
v_gene: TRBV6-6
j_gene: TRBJ2-1

CDR3nt: TGTGCCAGTACCGAGGGCCCTGGACAGGGGGCCTACGAGCAGTACTTC
CDR3aa: CASTEGPGQGAYEQYF
d_gene: TRBD1
abundance: .
v_gene: TRBV19
j_gene: TRBJ2-7

CDR3nt: TGTGCCAGCAGCTATCCCTCCCGGGGTTCCGGGGCCAACGTCCTGACTTTC
CDR3aa: CASSYPSRGSGANVLTF
d_gene: .
abundance: .
v_gene: TRBV7-2
j_gene: TRBJ2-6

CDR3nt: TGTGCCAGTAGTTCCCAGGGGGCTTCCACTGAAGCTTTCTTT
CDR3aa: CASSSQGASTEAFF
d_gene: TRBD1
abundance: .
v_gene: TRBV19
j_gene: TRBJ1-1

CDR3nt: TGTGCCAGCAGCGTAGGACAGGGGGCGCGCGAGCAGTACTTC
CDR3aa: CASSVGQGAREQYF
d_gene: TRBD1
abundance: .
v_gene: TRBV9
j_gene: TRBJ2-7

CDR3nt: TGTGCCAGCAGCTTAGGAGGACAGAACACTGAAGCTTTCTTT
CDR3aa: CASSLGGQNTEAFF
d_gene: .
abundance: .
v_gene: TRBV11-3
j_gene: TRBJ1-1